These 15 T cell receptor beta chains were all obtained from the same sample, sequenced in a study of CD8+ T cells in alopecia areata. Once RNA had been extracted, it was reverse transcribed into cDNA to act as the sequencing template. This table comes from immunoSEQ multiplex PCR, and its TCRdb copy is limited to in-frame clones, with some not included. Altogether tens of thousands of clones are present, 65% to 80% being singletons, with the ten largest covering roughly a fifth. Sample: NKG2D-low CD8+ T cells sorted from blood. The receptors come from a human donor with alopecia areata.

By share, this clone ranks as medium-sized. V gene TRBV7-9 combines with J gene TRBJ2-1; D not certain. Germline lookup yields CDR1 SEHNR and CDR2 FQNEAQ (reference sequence). The CDR3 is 13 amino acids. V lost 4 bases, J lost 8 bases, and 12 bases lay in between. The CDR3 DNA sequence: TGTGCCAGCAGCTCGGATTCGCCTCATGAGCAGTTCTTC. This codes for CASSSDSPHEQFF.

The chain couples TRBV29-1 to TRBJ1-2; no clear D. The CDR3 totals 11 residues. The V gene lost 3 bases and the J gene lost 5 bases, with 7 bases spanning the gap. The germline gives CDR1 SQVTM, CDR2 ANQGSEA. The CDR3 region is CSVDSTYGYTF. The CDR3 DNA follows: TGCAGCGTTGATTCGACTTATGGCTACACCTTC.

The chain combines TRBV27 with TRBJ2-7, with 16 nucleotides matching TRBD2. Germline-derived CDR1 and CDR2 are MNHEY and SMNVEV (reference sequence). The CDR3 is 19 amino acids. The ends lost 0 bases at V and 2 bases at J; junction bases unmatched: 7. The CDR3 region is CASSLSPPGLAGGTYEQYF. The CDR3 nucleotides are TGTGCCAGCAGTTTATCCCCACCGGGACTAGCGGGAGGGACCTACGAGCAGTACTTC.

This chain links TRBV5-1 with TRBJ1-2; no definite D call. Looked up from germline, CDR1 is SGHRS and CDR2 is YFSETQ. CDR3 size: 12 residues. V lost 2 bases to trimming and J lost 0 bases, with 2 bases between them. CDR3 nucleotide sequence: TGCGCCAGCAGCTTCTCTAACTATGGCTACACCTTC. Its protein is CASSFSNYGYTF. The complete variable domain, with remaining parts taken from reference TRBV5-1 and TRBJ1-2, reads KAGVTQTPRYLIKTRGQQVTLSCSPISGHRSVSWYQQTPGQGLQFLFEYFSETQRNKGNFPGRFSGRQFSNSRSEMNVSTLELGDSALYLCASSFSNYGYTFGSGTRLTVV.

The V gene is TRBV4-1, the J gene TRBJ1-2; D is unclear. V lost 4 bases and J 3 bases, leaving 15 bases between the germline ends. Germline CDR1 reads MGHRA; CDR2 reads YSYEKL. The CDR3 spans 15 residues. CDR3 sequence: CASSPYPVGDYGYTF. The CDR3 DNA is TGCGCCAGCAGCCCCTACCCAGTGGGCGACTATGGCTACACCTTC.

This clone occurred once. This chain uses TRBV5-1 with TRBJ1-5; the D is unclear. The germline V and J ends were trimmed by 0 bases and 1 base, with 2 bases remaining between them. The germline CDR1 and CDR2 sequences are SGHRS and YFSETQ. The CDR3 sequence is 13 residues long. CDR3 in DNA: TGCGCCAGCAGCTTGGAGAGCAATCAGCCCCAGCATTTT. This translates into CASSLESNQPQHF.

This CDR3 is CSLRVPGGWNEQFF. The CDR3 nucleotides read TGCAGCCTGAGGGTGCCAGGGGGGTGGAATGAGCAGTTCTTC. This sequence joins TRBV29-1 and TRBJ2-1, with D tentatively TRBD1 (7 bases). From germline, CDR1 is SQVTM and CDR2 ANQGSEA. V was clipped by 8 bases and J by 7 bases, with 21 bases between them. The CDR3 extends over 14 amino acids.

J is TRBJ2-1 and V is TRBV27; 9 bases line up with TRBD2. This CDR3 region has 13 residues. Germline V gene sequence: CDR1 MNHEY, CDR2 SMNVEV (reference sequence). The V gene end was trimmed by 7 bases and the J gene end by 6 bases; junction bases not matched to a gene: 4. The CDR3 protein is CASIGLASNEQFF. The CDR3 DNA reads TGTGCCAGCATCGGACTAGCGAGCAATGAGCAGTTCTTC.

The gene calls are TRBV6-1 and TRBJ2-5; possible D gene TRBD2, 5 bases. The CDR3 loop spans 14 amino acids. Germline-derived CDR1 and CDR2 are MNHNS and SASEGT. Trimming took off 2 bases at V and 5 bases at J, with 12 bases between the two ends. The CDR3 spells CASSEPGLQETQYF. The CDR3 bases are TGTGCCAGCAGTGAACCTGGACTTCAGGAGACCCAGTACTTC.

This clone was observed a few times. The chain is built from TRBV4-1 and TRBJ1-5; D unclear. V lost 5 bases, J lost 0 bases, and 11 bases lay in between. From germline, CDR1 is MGHRA and CDR2 YSYEKL. This CDR3 is built from 15 residues. The CDR3 DNA follows: TGCGCCAGCAGCGAGAGGGCGGTTAGCAATCAGCCCCAGCATTTT. Amino acids: CASSERAVSNQPQHF.

This clone was seen a few times. The V call is TRBV21-1, the J call TRBJ2-7; no check of the table's D call, TRBD1, against the DNA was made. TRBV21-1 is designated a pseudogene. This CDR3 comprises 17 residues. The DNA of the CDR3 is TGTGCCAGCAGCAAATACCCGACTCCGGGACAGGGCTACGAGCAGTACTTC. Its translation is CASSKYPTPGQGYEQYF.

This clone was found many times. The V and J genes are TRBV6-1 and TRBJ2-7; D uncertain. The ends were cut back, 0 bases at V and 5 bases at J, with 8 bases in the middle. The CDR3 extends over 13 amino acids. CDR1 and CDR2 (germline): MNHNS, SASEGT. CDR3 sequence: CASSEAESDEQYF. The CDR3, as DNA: TGTGCCAGCAGTGAAGCGGAGTCCGACGAGCAGTACTTC.

The V gene is TRBV4-1, the J gene TRBJ2-1; 7 nucleotides line up with TRBD2. V lost 1 base to trimming and J lost 7 bases; unmatched junction nucleotides: 10. CDR3 length: 16 residues. Germline lookup yields CDR1 MGHRA and CDR2 YSYEKL. This chain's CDR3 is CASSQGSSGVLNEQFF. CDR3 sequence (DNA): TGCGCCAGCAGCCAAGGGTCCAGCGGGGTATTAAATGAGCAGTTCTTC.

This chain links TRBV27 with TRBJ2-2; 8 bases map to TRBD1. The V gene end was trimmed by 7 bases and the J gene end by 5 bases; junction bases not matched to a gene: 12. CDR1 and CDR2 (germline): MNHEY, SMNVEV (reference sequence). This CDR3 has 16 amino acids. The DNA for the CDR3 is TGTGCCAGCACGGTCGTCGGGACAGGCCTAACCGGGGAGCTGTTTTTT. Translating gives CASTVVGTGLTGELFF.

This clone was counted a few times. Here the CDR3 DNA reads TGTGCCAGCAGCCCCCCAGCGGGCGATGAGCAGTTCTTC. Amino acids: CASSPPAGDEQFF. The chain couples TRBV7-9 to TRBJ2-1; a possible D gene is TRBD2 (6 bases). CDR3 size: 13 residues. Germline V gives CDR1 SEHNR, CDR2 FQNEAQ (reference sequence). The V end lost 5 bases, the J end lost 8 bases, and 13 bases lay between the germline ends.